This TCR beta chain was sequenced during a study of Tregs in tolerant kidney transplant recipients. General study points: Validation in larger populations is needed because few patients were studied.

Comments on this clone: The antigen is not known.

Measured with immunoSEQ multiplex PCR; TCRdb has only the in-frame clones, and not every one. The data contain about 240,000 clones, more than 65% of them singletons. Germline V gives CDR1 SNHLY, CDR2 FYNNEI. Trimming took 6 bases from V and 3 from J, leaving 15 bases between them. The CDR3 is made up of 15 amino acids. The TCR sequence derives from a human donor in good health. The chain has TRBV2 and TRBJ2-1, with D perhaps matching TRBD1 (6 bases). The material sequenced was CD4+ T cells from blood. CDR3 DNA sequence: TGTGCCAGCAGCCCAGAACAGGGTAACTACAATGAGCAGTTCTTC. This gives the protein CASSPEQGNYNEQFF.